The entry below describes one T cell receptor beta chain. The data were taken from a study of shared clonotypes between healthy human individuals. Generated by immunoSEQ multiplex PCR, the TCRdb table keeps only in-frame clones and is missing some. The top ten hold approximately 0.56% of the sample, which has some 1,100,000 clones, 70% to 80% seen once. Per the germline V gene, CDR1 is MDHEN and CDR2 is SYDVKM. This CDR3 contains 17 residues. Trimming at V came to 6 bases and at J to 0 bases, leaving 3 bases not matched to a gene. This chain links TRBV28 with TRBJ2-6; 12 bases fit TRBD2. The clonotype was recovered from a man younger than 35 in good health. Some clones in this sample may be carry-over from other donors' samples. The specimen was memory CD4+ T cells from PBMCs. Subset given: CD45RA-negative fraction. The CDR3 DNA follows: TGTGCCAGCAGAACTAGCGGGAGGTTCTCTGGGGCCAACGTCCTGACTTTC. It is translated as CASRTSGRFSGANVLTF.